A selection of T cell receptor beta chains follows, all from one sample in a study of blood T cell repertoires in COVID-19. Measured with immunoSEQ multiplex PCR; TCRdb has only the in-frame clones, and not every one. The sample has about 280,000 clones; about 89% are singletons. The material sequenced was peripheral blood. The receptors originated from a man in his fifties or sixties with acute or convalescent COVID-19. CDR3s include the opening cysteine and the closing phenylalanine or tryptophan. A D gene is named only where the DNA matches it firmly. Rows give clone size only sometimes, using once, few, many, or a class for an expanded clone.

j_gene | v_gene | abundance | d_gene | CDR3nt | CDR3aa
TRBJ1-1 | TRBV7-9 | once | - | TGTGCCAGCACCCTCTACGCTGAAGCTTTCTTT | CASTLYAEAFF
TRBJ2-7 | TRBV21-1 | few | - | TGTGCCAGCAGCAAAGCCAACTGTGAGCAGTACTTC | CASSKANCEQYF
TRBJ1-2 | TRBV5-4 | - | TRBD1 | TGTGCCAGCAGCTTGTGGGACAGCCTCCATGGCTACACCTTC | CASSLWDSLHGYTF
TRBJ2-1 | TRBV21-1 | - | - | TGTGCCAGCAGCAAAGGTAAGGGGGTAAGGGATGAGCAGTTCTTC | CASSKGKGVRDEQFF
TRBJ2-2 | TRBV19 | - | TRBD1 | TGTGCCAGTAGTAGGGACAGGGGGCTGGTCGGGGAGCTGTTTTTT | CASSRDRGLVGELFF
TRBJ2-1 | TRBV10-3 | once | TRBD1 | TGTGCCATCAGCTCAGAGTCCCTTAGGGACAGGGAAATCTACAATGAGCAGTTCTTC | CAISSESLRDREIYNEQFF
TRBJ1-1 | TRBV30 | - | - | TGTGCCTGGAGGTGGGGTGCGGGAGACACTGAAGCTTTCTTT | CAWRWGAGDTEAFF
TRBJ2-3 | TRBV9 | - | - | TGTGCCAGCAGCCCCCAGCCAGGGATCACAGATACGCAGTATTTT | CASSPQPGITDTQYF
TRBJ2-1 | TRBV7-3 | - | - | TGTGCCAGCAGCTTCGCCCCGAGCAATGAGCAGTTCTTC | CASSFAPSNEQFF
TRBJ2-1 | TRBV11-2 | - | TRBD2 | TGTGCCAGCAGCCGGGGGGTAGGCTCCTACAATGAGCAGTTCTTC | CASSRGVGSYNEQFF
TRBJ1-3 | TRBV5-1 | - | - | TGCGCCAGCAGCTTGGGGGCGGGAGCTGGAAACACCATATATTTT | CASSLGAGAGNTIYF
TRBJ1-5 | TRBV5-5 | - | - | TGTGCCAGCAGCCTAAACCCAGGGGTTACCAATCAGCCCCAGCATTTT | CASSLNPGVTNQPQHF
TRBJ2-7 | TRBV7-9 | - | - | TGTGCCAGCAGCTCCGAGTACTACGAGCAGTACTTC | CASSSEYYEQYF
TRBJ2-1 | TRBV5-1 | - | - | TGCGCCAGCAGCTTGGCCAGCTACAATGAGCAGTTCTTC | CASSLASYNEQFF
TRBJ2-7 | TRBV12-3/TRBV12-4 | - | TRBD2 | TGTGCCAGCAGTTCGGGAGGAGGGTACGAGCAGTACTTC | CASSSGGGYEQYF
TRBJ1-5 | TRBV6-1 | once | - | TGTGCCAGCAGTGAGCGAGGGGGGGGCGAGCCCCAGCATTTT | CASSERGGGEPQHF
TRBJ1-2 | TRBV29-1 | - | TRBD1 | TGCAGCGCAATGACAGGGGGCGGTGGCTACACCTTC | CSAMTGGGGYTF
TRBJ1-4 | TRBV7-3 | once | - | TGTGCCAGCAGTCCAACGCGGAAACTGTTTTTT | CASSPTRKLFF
TRBJ2-3 | TRBV3-1/TRBV3-2 | - | TRBD2 | TGTGCCAGCAGCCTATTGACTAGCGGGGGGGGCAAGCAGTATTTT | CASSLLTSGGGKQYF
TRBJ1-1 | TRBV30 | - | TRBD1 | TGTGCCTGGCTGCGCGGGGACAGGGGGATTCCTGAAGCTTTCTTT | CAWLRGDRGIPEAFF
TRBJ1-2 | TRBV7-9 | - | - | TGTGCCAGCAGCCCCGGGGAGGCTTATGGCTACACCTTC | CASSPGEAYGYTF
TRBJ1-1 | TRBV10-1 | - | TRBD1 | TGCGCCAGCAGTGCAGCAGGGGGCGCGGGGGCTTTCTTT | CASSAAGGAGAFF
TRBJ2-1 | TRBV12-5 | - | - | TGTGCTAGTGGTTTTCCCAGCTACCGAGGTCGCTCCTACAATGAGCAGTTCTTC | CASGFPSYRGRSYNEQFF
TRBJ2-2 | TRBV2 | - | TRBD2 | TGTGCCAGCACCCTCGGACTAGCGGGGACCGGGGAGCTGTTTTTT | CASTLGLAGTGELFF
TRBJ2-6 | TRBV19 | - | - | TGTGCCAGTGGACTCCGGGACACCTGGAGGGGGGCCAACGTCCTGACTTTC | CASGLRDTWRGANVLTF
TRBJ1-1 | TRBV2 | - | - | TGTGCCAGCAGTGAAGCGCTCGGGGGGGGCGACGCTTTCTTT | CASSEALGGGDAFF
TRBJ1-5 | TRBV4-1 | - | - | TGCGCCAGCAGCCAAAACACGGGGAACACTTATAGCAATCAGCCCCAGCATTTT | CASSQNTGNTYSNQPQHF
TRBJ1-1 | TRBV11-2 | - | - | TGTGCCAGCAGCTTAGTCGGCAGGCTTGGTGAAGCTTTCTTT | CASSLVGRLGEAFF
TRBJ2-2 | TRBV5-1 | - | - | TGCGCCAGCAGCTTGGAGGCGGGTGAAATAACCGGGGAGCTGTTTTTT | CASSLEAGEITGELFF
TRBJ2-3 | TRBV10-2 | few | - | TGCGCCAGCAGTGAGCGAGGTACGCAGTATTTT | CASSERGTQYF
TRBJ2-7 | TRBV5-1 | - | TRBD1 | TGCGCCAGCAGCGCCGGTCCGGGACAGGACCTATACGAGCAGTACTTC | CASSAGPGQDLYEQYF
TRBJ2-7 | TRBV7-6 | once | - | TGTGCCAGCGGCAAGAGACAGGGAGGCGAGCAGTACTTC | CASGKRQGGEQYF
TRBJ1-6 | TRBV12-5 | - | - | TGTGCTAGTGGCCTCCACCGGGATAACTCCTATAATTCACCCCTCCACTTT | CASGLHRDNSYNSPLHF
TRBJ2-7 | TRBV19 | - | - | TGTGCCAGTAGTATAGGGCCCAGCTACGAGCAGTACTTC | CASSIGPSYEQYF
TRBJ1-1 | TRBV27 | - | - | TGTGCCAGCAGTTTAGGTTCCCCGGGAGTGAACACTGAAGCTTTCTTT | CASSLGSPGVNTEAFF
TRBJ1-4 | TRBV5-5 | - | TRBD1 | TGTGCCAGCACCACACCTACCGGGACAGGGACTGAAAAACTGTTTTTT | CASTTPTGTGTEKLFF
TRBJ1-2 | TRBV5-4 | - | - | TGTGCCAGCAGCAACTGGGGGGGGCAGGTAAACTATGGCTACACCTTC | CASSNWGGQVNYGYTF
TRBJ1-3 | TRBV6-5 | - | - | TGTGCCAGCAGTTACTCCGAGGGCTCTGGAAACACCATATATTTT | CASSYSEGSGNTIYF
TRBJ1-1 | TRBV5-6 | - | TRBD1 | TGTGCCAGCAGCCGGGACAGAAACACTGAAGCTTTCTTT | CASSRDRNTEAFF
TRBJ1-4 | TRBV4-1 | - | TRBD1 | TGCGCCAGCAGCCAAGATCGCGGACAGGTGGGAGGTGAAAAACTGTTTTTT | CASSQDRGQVGGEKLFF
TRBJ2-7 | TRBV7-9 | - | - | TGTGCCAGCAGCTTAGGCCGGGGAGGCGAGCAGTACTTC | CASSLGRGGEQYF
TRBJ2-5 | TRBV19 | - | - | TGTGCCAGTGACGGCGGGGCCCAACGGGAGACCCAGTACTTC | CASDGGAQRETQYF
TRBJ1-5 | TRBV5-6 | - | TRBD1 | TGTGCCAGCAGCTTGGCCGGGACAGAATATAGCAATCAGCCCCAGCATTTT | CASSLAGTEYSNQPQHF
TRBJ1-1 | TRBV5-1 | - | - | TGCGCCAGCAGCTTGGGACAGCTTGGAGCTGAAGCTTTCTTT | CASSLGQLGAEAFF
TRBJ1-2 | TRBV30 | - | TRBD1 | TGTGCCTGGGGGAGACAGGGGGGCTTCTATGGCTACACCTTC | CAWGRQGGFYGYTF
TRBJ1-1 | TRBV27 | - | - | TGTGCCAGCACCAGCACACTTTCGACAGGTGGAGCCTTTGAAGCTTTCTTT | CASTSTLSTGGAFEAFF
TRBJ2-7 | TRBV15 | - | TRBD1 | TGTGCCACCAGCAGAATGGGGACAGGGGCCTACGAGCAGTACTTC | CATSRMGTGAYEQYF
TRBJ1-5 | TRBV18 | once | TRBD1 | TGTGCCAGCTCACCACTCTCAGGACAGGGGGTTAAGCCCCAGCATTTT | CASSPLSGQGVKPQHF
TRBJ1-6 | TRBV5-6 | - | - | TGTGCCAGCAGTCCCGTTAATTCACCCCTCCACTTT | CASSPVNSPLHF
TRBJ1-4 | TRBV10-3 | - | TRBD1 | TGTGCCATCAGTGGGACAGGGGACGAAAAACTGTTTTTT | CAISGTGDEKLFF
TRBJ1-1 | TRBV7-7 | - | - | TGTGCTAGCCACATCTACGGACAGACTTACACTGAAGCTTTCTTT | CASHIYGQTYTEAFF
TRBJ1-2 | TRBV9 | - | TRBD1 | TGTGCCAGCAGCCCTCCGGGACAGGGAGTTGGTGGCTACACCTTC | CASSPPGQGVGGYTF
TRBJ1-1 | TRBV12-3/TRBV12-4 | - | - | TGTGCCAGCATACAGGAAACTGGGACTGAAGCTTTCTTT | CASIQETGTEAFF